Below, 10 T cell receptor beta chains from the same sample are listed, as sequenced in a study of blood T cell repertoires in COVID-19 (dated by TCRdb to 2018 to 2021). Receptors were amplified or captured by the immunoSEQ multiplex PCR assay. The table was pulled from immuneACCESS by TCRdb, which kept in-frame rearrangements only. Such tables lose some clones; where checked, under half of the loss comes from unresolved V genes, and the rest has no known cause. This sample lists a few hundred thousand clones; 80% to 90% were detected once. The ten largest clones represent over 10% of the sample. The sequenced sample was peripheral blood. The receptors stem from a human donor in a cohort sampled during active COVID-19.

This clone was observed once. At one end, the junction sequence differs from germline, possibly due to a read error. The chain couples TRBV19 to TRBJ2-1, with 8 positions matching TRBD1. The CDR3 totals 15 residues. The germline V gene has CDR1 LNHDA and CDR2 SQIVND (reference sequence). The CDR3, as DNA: TGTGCCAGTAGTTTAGACAGGGGCTCCTACAATGAGCAGTTCTTC. Translated: CASSLDRGSYNEQFF.

The chain joins TRBV4-1 to TRBJ2-7, with D possibly being TRBD2 (5 bases). The CDR3 extends over 15 amino acids. Looked up from germline, CDR1 is MGHRA and CDR2 is YSYEKL. V lost 4 bases and J lost 2, with 15 bases in between. CDR3 coding DNA: TGCGCCAGCAGCCGAAGGCGAGGGTCGGCCTACGAGCAGTACTTC. It translates to CASSRRRGSAYEQYF.

The sample holds a few counts of this clone. J is TRBJ2-7 and V is TRBV5-1, with 9 bases aligning to TRBD2. V dropped 4 bases and J dropped 0; count of bases not matched to a gene: 2. The germline V gene encodes CDR1 SGHRS and CDR2 YFSETQ. The CDR3 has 14 residues. Here the CDR3 DNA reads TGCGCCAGCAGCGTAGCGGGAGTCTCCTACGAGCAGTACTTC. This codes for CASSVAGVSYEQYF. The full variable domain, its missing parts supplied by reference TRBV5-1 and TRBJ2-7, is KAGVTQTPRYLIKTRGQQVTLSCSPISGHRSVSWYQQTPGQGLQFLFEYFSETQRNKGNFPGRFSGRQFSNSRSEMNVSTLELGDSALYLCASSVAGVSYEQYFGPGTRLTVT.

The CDR3 sequence: CAWSFSGTYEQYF. The CDR3 region has the DNA TGTGCCTGGAGTTTTTCGGGGACCTACGAGCAGTACTTC. The J gene is TRBJ2-7, the V gene TRBV30, with a tentative D call TRBD2 (5 bases). CDR3 length: 13 amino acids. V was pared by 2 bases and J by 2 bases, with 10 bases between. Germline CDR1 reads GTSNPN; CDR2 reads SVGIG (reference sequence).

The chain joins TRBV27 to TRBJ2-1; D not certain. CDR3 length equals 14 residues. CDR1 is MNHEY and CDR2 is SMNVEV in the germline V gene (reference sequence). V was clipped by 5 bases and J by 7 bases, with 15 bases between them. In DNA form, the CDR3 reads TGTGCCAGCAGTCCCTCCGAGCCTCGGAATGAGCAGTTCTTC. It translates to CASSPSEPRNEQFF.

CDR3 residues: CASSVVPGTADGYTF. The CDR3 bases are TGTGCCAGCAGCGTAGTCCCCGGGACAGCTGATGGCTACACCTTC. The chain joins TRBV9 to TRBJ1-2, with 7 bases fitting TRBD1. Germline V lookup: CDR1 SGDLS, CDR2 YYNGEE. Trimming at V came to 0 bases and at J to 6 bases, leaving 8 bases not matched to a gene. The CDR3 is 15 amino acids.

J is TRBJ2-7 and V is TRBV7-9; TRBD1 might be the D (6 bases). V gave up 5 bases and J gave up 5 bases, with 10 bases separating them. Germline loops: CDR1 SEHNR, CDR2 FQNEAQ (reference sequence). The CDR3 extends over 12 amino acids. CDR3 in DNA: TGTGCCAGCAGCCAGGGGTCCGACGAGCAGTACTTC. Its protein is CASSQGSDEQYF.

This chain joins TRBV7-9 and TRBJ1-5, with D unclear. Deletions cut 0 bases from V and 0 bases from J, with 6 bases between. CDR1 is SEHNR and CDR2 is FQNEAQ in the germline V gene (reference sequence). CDR3 length: 15 amino acids. The CDR3 sequence: CASSLAADSNQPQHF. As DNA, the CDR3 is TGTGCCAGCAGCTTAGCGGCAGATAGCAATCAGCCCCAGCATTTT.

About this clone itself: Other DNA sequences in the same sample also yield this CDR3. The V gene is TRBV27, the J gene TRBJ2-7, with 9 bases that match TRBD2. Trimming at V came to 6 bases and at J to 0 bases, leaving 0 bases not matched to a gene. Germline-derived CDR1 and CDR2 are MNHEY and SMNVEV (reference sequence). The CDR3 loop spans 13 amino acids. CDR3 sequence reads: CASRTSGSYEQYF. The CDR3 DNA follows: TGTGCCAGCAGGACTAGCGGCTCCTACGAGCAGTACTTC.

This chain connects TRBV3-1 (or the pseudogene TRBV3-2) to TRBJ2-1, with TRBD2 matching over 8 bases. Germline V gene data show CDR1 as LGHDT and CDR2 as YNNKEL (reference sequence). Unmatched junction bases numbered 4, after V lost 4 bases and J lost 2 bases. The CDR3 length is 15 residues. The CDR3 spells CASSRTTSAYNEQFF. In DNA, the CDR3 is TGTGCCAGCAGCCGCACGACTAGCGCCTACAATGAGCAGTTCTTC.